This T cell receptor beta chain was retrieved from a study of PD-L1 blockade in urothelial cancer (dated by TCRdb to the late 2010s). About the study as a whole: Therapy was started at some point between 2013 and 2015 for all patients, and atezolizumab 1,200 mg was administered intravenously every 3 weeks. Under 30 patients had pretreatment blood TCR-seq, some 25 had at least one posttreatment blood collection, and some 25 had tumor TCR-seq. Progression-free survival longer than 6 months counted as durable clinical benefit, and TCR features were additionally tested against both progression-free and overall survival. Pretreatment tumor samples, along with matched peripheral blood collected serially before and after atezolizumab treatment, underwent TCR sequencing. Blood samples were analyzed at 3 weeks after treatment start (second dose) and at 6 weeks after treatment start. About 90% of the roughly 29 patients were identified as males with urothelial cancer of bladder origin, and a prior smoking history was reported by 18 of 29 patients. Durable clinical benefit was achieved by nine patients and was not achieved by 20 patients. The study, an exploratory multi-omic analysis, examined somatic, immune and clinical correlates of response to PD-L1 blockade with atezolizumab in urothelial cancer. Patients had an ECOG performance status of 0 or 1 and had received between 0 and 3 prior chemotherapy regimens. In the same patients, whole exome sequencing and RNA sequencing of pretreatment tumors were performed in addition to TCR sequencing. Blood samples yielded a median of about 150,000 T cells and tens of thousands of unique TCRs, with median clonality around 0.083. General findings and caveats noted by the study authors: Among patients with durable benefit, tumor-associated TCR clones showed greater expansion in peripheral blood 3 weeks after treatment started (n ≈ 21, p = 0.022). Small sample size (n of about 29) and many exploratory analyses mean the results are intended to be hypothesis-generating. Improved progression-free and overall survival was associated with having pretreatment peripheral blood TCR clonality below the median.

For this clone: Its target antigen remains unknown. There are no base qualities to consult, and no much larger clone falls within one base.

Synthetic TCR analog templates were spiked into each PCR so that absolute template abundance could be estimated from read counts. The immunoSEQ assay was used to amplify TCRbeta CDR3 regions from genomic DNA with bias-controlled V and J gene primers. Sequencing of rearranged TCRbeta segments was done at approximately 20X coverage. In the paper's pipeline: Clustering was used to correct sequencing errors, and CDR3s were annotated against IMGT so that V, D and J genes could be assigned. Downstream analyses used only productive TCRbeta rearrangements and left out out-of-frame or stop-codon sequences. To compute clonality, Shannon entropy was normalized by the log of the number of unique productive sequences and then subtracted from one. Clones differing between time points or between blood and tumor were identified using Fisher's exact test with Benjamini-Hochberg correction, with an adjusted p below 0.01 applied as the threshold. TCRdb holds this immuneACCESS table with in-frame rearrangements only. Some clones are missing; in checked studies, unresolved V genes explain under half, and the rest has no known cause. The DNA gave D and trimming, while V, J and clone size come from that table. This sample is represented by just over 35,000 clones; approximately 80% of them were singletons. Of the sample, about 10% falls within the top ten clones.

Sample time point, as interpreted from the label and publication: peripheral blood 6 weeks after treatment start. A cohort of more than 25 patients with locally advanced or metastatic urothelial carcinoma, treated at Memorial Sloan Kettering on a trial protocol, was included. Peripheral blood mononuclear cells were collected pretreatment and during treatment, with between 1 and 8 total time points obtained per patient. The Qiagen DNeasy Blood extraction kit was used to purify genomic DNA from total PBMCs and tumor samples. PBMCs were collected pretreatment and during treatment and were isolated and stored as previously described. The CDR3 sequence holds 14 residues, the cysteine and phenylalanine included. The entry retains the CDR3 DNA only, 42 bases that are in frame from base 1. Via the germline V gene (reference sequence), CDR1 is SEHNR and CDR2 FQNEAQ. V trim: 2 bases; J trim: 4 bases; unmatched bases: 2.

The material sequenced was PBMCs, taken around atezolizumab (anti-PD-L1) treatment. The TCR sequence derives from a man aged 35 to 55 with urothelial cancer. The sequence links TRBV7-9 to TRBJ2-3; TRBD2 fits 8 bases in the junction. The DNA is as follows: TGTGCCAGCAGCTTAACGGGGGGGGCAGATACGCAGTATTTT. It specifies CASSLTGGADTQYF. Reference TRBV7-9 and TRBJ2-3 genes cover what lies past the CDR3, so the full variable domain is DTGVSQNPRHKITKRGQNVTFRCDPISEHNRLYWYRQTLGQGPEFLTYFQNEAQLEKSRLLSDRFSAERPKGSFSTLEIQRTEQGDSAMYLCASSLTGGADTQYFGPGTRLTVL.